Given below is one T cell receptor (beta chain) in context. A junction end diverges from the germline sequence, so it may reflect a read error. Using a J-beta primer mix together with a sample-barcoded 5' primer, a second PCR was run for about 7 to 12 cycles. All cDNA molecules were each tagged by a template-switch adaptor with 12 random nucleotides. TCRdb reprocessed the 5' RACE reads via MiXCR and lists one record per CDR3 protein. The sample has more than 750,000 distinct CDR3 sequences, about 27% seen once. With each sample, at least 5 micrograms of total RNA were extracted. This entry comes from a study of blood T cells in healthy people across ages. This CDR3 is built from 14 residues. CDR1 is ENHRY, CDR2 SYGVKD, per germline. The sample was also linked to a second study, of T cells of mothers and their children.

The TCR sequence derives from a woman aged 40 to 55 in good health. The chain combines TRBV10-3 with TRBJ1-2, with a tentative D call TRBD1 (5 bases). The sample was blood. The CDR3 protein is CAISARGAVYGCTF. In DNA, the CDR3 is TGTGCCATCAGTGCAAGGGGCGCGGTCTATGGCTGCACCTTC.